The 21 T cell receptor beta chains in this list originate from one sample, sequenced in a study of OX40 agonist ivuxolimab in advanced cancers. The table came from immunoSEQ multiplex PCR; TCRdb's copy has only in-frame clones and leaves some out. Among about 88,000 clones, 75% to 90% were seen once, and the ten largest hold around 0.21%. Sample: CD4+ or CD8+ T cells sorted from blood, taken in a trial of the OX40 agonist ivuxolimab. The receptor set was obtained from an adult with an advanced solid tumor such as melanoma, head and neck, liver or kidney cancer.

This clone was found once. The V gene is TRBV5-1, the J gene TRBJ2-5, with unresolved D. Trimming left V 1 base short and J 3 bases short, with 7 bases between. The CDR3 is 13 amino acids. Germline loops: CDR1 SGHRS, CDR2 YFSETQ. The chain's CDR3 is CASSLRDKETQYF. CDR3 DNA: TGCGCCAGCAGCTTGAGAGACAAAGAGACCCAGTACTTC.

This chain uses TRBV21-1 with TRBJ2-7; the table's D call TRBD1 went unverified against the DNA. TRBV21-1 constitutes a pseudogene. CDR3 length: 19 amino acids. The CDR3 protein is CASSSQTLRGGTGSYEQYF. CDR3 DNA sequence: TGTGCCAGCAGCTCCCAAACACTACGGGGGGGGACAGGGTCCTACGAGCAGTACTTC.

V usage is TRBV7-5 and J usage is TRBJ2-1; the D call of TRBD2 is as the table states it, not checked on the DNA. TRBV7-5 is shown as a pseudogene. The CDR3 runs 17 residues. In nucleotides, the CDR3 is TGTGCCAGAGCGAGGTGCCGAGCGCCGGAGATGTATAATGAGCAGTTCTTC. Protein: CARARCRAPEMYNEQFF.

This rearrangement joins TRBV30 to TRBJ1-2, with 8 bases that match TRBD1. CDR3 length: 15 residues. The junction had 12 bases not matched to a gene; V was cut back by 5 bases and J by 4 bases. Germline-derived CDR1 and CDR2 are GTSNPN and SVGIG (reference sequence). The CDR3 here is CAWSGQGRGGYGYTF. CDR3 in DNA: TGTGCCTGGTCAGGACAGGGAAGAGGAGGCTATGGCTACACCTTC.

The chain carries TRBV7-2 and TRBJ2-3, with 14 bases aligning to TRBD2. The germline V gene has CDR1 SGHTA and CDR2 FQGNSA. The V segment lost 8 bases and the J segment 4 bases; nucleotides outside the gene matches: 14. The CDR3 spans 18 residues. CDR3 sequence reads: CASLPGLAGELGADTQYF. CDR3 in DNA: TGTGCCAGCCTTCCGGGACTAGCGGGAGAATTGGGGGCAGATACGCAGTATTTT.

The chain recombines TRBV5-1 with TRBJ1-1, with TRBD1 as a possible D gene (5 bases). This CDR3 spans 15 amino acids. Germline V lookup: CDR1 SGHRS, CDR2 YFSETQ. V lost 3 bases and J 2 bases, leaving 14 bases between the germline ends. Here the CDR3 DNA reads TGCGCCAGCAGCTCCTTGGGGGGGGACAACACTGAAGCTTTCTTT. This encodes CASSSLGGDNTEAFF.

This chain joins TRBV19 and TRBJ1-1; D possibly corresponds to TRBD1 (6 bases). Germline CDR1 is LNHDA and CDR2 is SQIVND (reference sequence). The CDR3 contains 13 residues. Trimming removed 7 bases from V and 2 bases from J, with 11 bases in between. The CDR3 bases are TGTGCCAGTAATCCCAGGGGCAACACTGAAGCTTTCTTT. Translating gives CASNPRGNTEAFF.

CDR3 in DNA: TGTGCCAGCAGTTACTCGCCGGGGGCAGGGGAAAAACTGTTTTTT. It specifies CASSYSPGAGEKLFF. The chain uses TRBV6-5 and TRBJ1-4; a possible D gene is TRBD1 (6 bases). Germline loops: CDR1 MNHEY, CDR2 SVGAGI. Trimming shortened V by 0 bases and J by 8 bases, and 13 bases separated the two germline ends. CDR3 size: 15 residues.

The chain links TRBV19 to TRBJ2-3; D ambiguous. V lost 1 base, J lost 3 bases, and 8 bases lay in between. The CDR3 consists of 14 residues. Germline CDR1 reads LNHDA; CDR2 reads SQIVND (reference sequence). CDR3 amino acids: CASSIGFRTDTQYF. In DNA, the CDR3 is TGTGCCAGTAGTATAGGGTTCAGGACAGATACGCAGTATTTT.

The rearrangement links TRBV18 to TRBJ2-6; D is unclear. Germline loops: CDR1 KGHSH, CDR2 LQKENI. This CDR3 region has 13 residues. V lost 2 bases and J 8 bases, leaving 7 bases between the germline ends. CDR3 bases: TGTGCCAGCTCACCAGCAGTTACCAACGTCCTGACTTTC. Residues: CASSPAVTNVLTF.

The J gene is TRBJ2-1, the V gene TRBV7-9; D is ambiguous. The CDR3 sequence is 11 residues long. Germline lookup yields CDR1 SEHNR and CDR2 FQNEAQ (reference sequence). Trimming pared 6 bases from V and 9 bases from J, leaving 9 bases between. This CDR3 reads CASSILSEQFF. CDR3 in DNA: TGTGCCAGCAGTATATTGAGTGAGCAGTTCTTC.

The V call is TRBV6-1, the J call TRBJ2-5; D assignment may be TRBD1 or TRBD2 (5 bases each). Trimming left V 4 bases short and J 5 bases short, with 11 bases between. Germline lookup yields CDR1 MNHNS and CDR2 SASEGT. The CDR3 extends over 13 amino acids. For the CDR3, the DNA is TGTGCCAGCAGTGGAGGGGATAAGGAGACCCAGTACTTC. It encodes CASSGGDKETQYF.

This chain links TRBV11-2 with TRBJ2-1; D may correspond to TRBD1 or TRBD2 (6 bases each). The CDR3 is made up of 16 amino acids. CDR1 is SGHAT, CDR2 FQNNGV, per germline. Trimming left V 5 bases short and J 3 bases short, with 17 bases between. The CDR3 DNA reads TGTGCCAGCAGCAAAGAAGGAGGGGGGAACTACAATGAGCAGTTCTTC. Amino acids: CASSKEGGGNYNEQFF.

The chain joins TRBV5-8 to TRBJ2-3; D unclear. CDR3 length equals 14 residues. The germline V gene has CDR1 SGHTS and CDR2 YDEGEE. V was cut by 8 bases and J by 1 base, with 14 bases left in between. The CDR3 sequence is CASKAWAGTDTQYF. The CDR3 DNA reads as TGTGCCAGTAAAGCCTGGGCCGGCACAGATACGCAGTATTTT.

The chain recombines TRBV28 with TRBJ1-2; 10 bases match TRBD1. The CDR3 has 17 residues. Germline V CDR1 and CDR2: MDHEN, SYDVKM. V lost 4 bases and J lost 1; bases outside the gene matches: 9. The CDR3 loop reads CASSSPPGTGDNYGYTF. The CDR3 DNA reads as TGTGCCAGCAGTTCCCCTCCCGGGACAGGGGATAACTATGGCTACACCTTC.

The chain links TRBV5-6 to TRBJ2-7; D tentatively fits TRBD1 or TRBD2 (5 bases each). Between the trimmed V and J ends, which lost 3 bases and 2 bases, there was a span of 18 bases. The CDR3 contains 16 residues. Germline CDR1 is SGHDT and CDR2 is YYEEEE. Here the CDR3 reads CASSSDPGTIPYEQYV. CDR3 sequence (DNA): TGTGCCAGCAGCTCAGATCCTGGGACCATACCCTACGAGCAGTACGTC.

The rearrangement joins TRBV7-8 to TRBJ1-5, with D possibly being TRBD1 (6 bases). Germline loops: CDR1 SGHVS, CDR2 FQNEAQ. This CDR3 region has 15 residues. The V gene lost 4 bases and the J gene lost 3 bases, with 13 bases spanning the gap. Here the CDR3 reads CASSSKRGNNQPQHF. Written as DNA, the CDR3 is TGTGCCAGCAGCTCCAAAAGGGGGAACAATCAGCCCCAGCATTTT.

The DNA of the CDR3 is TGCGCCAGCAGCTTGAATTATGGTGAGCAGTTCTTC. Translation gives CASSLNYGEQFF. V is TRBV5-1 and J is TRBJ2-1, with no clear D. V gave up 1 base and J gave up 9 bases, with 8 bases separating them. The CDR3 covers 12 residues. The germline V gene has CDR1 SGHRS and CDR2 YFSETQ.

This chain links TRBV10-3 with TRBJ1-2, with no clear D. This CDR3 region has 13 residues. Per germline, CDR1 ENHRY and CDR2 SYGVKD. V lost 0 bases and J lost 3, with 5 bases in between. This CDR3 reads CAISESLDYGYTF. The CDR3, as DNA: TGTGCCATCAGTGAGTCACTGGACTATGGCTACACCTTC.

The rearrangement uses TRBV7-3 and TRBJ2-2, with TRBD2 as a possible D gene (8 bases). V lost 5 bases and J lost 4, with 26 bases in between. The CDR3 is 19 residues long. Germline V gives CDR1 SGHTA, CDR2 FQGTGA. The CDR3 protein is CASSLRQGQAGGSTGELFF. The DNA of the CDR3 is TGTGCCAGCAGCCTCCGACAGGGCCAGGCGGGAGGTAGCACCGGGGAGCTGTTTTTT.

The chain is built from TRBV7-8 and TRBJ1-3; D is unclear. The V gene's germline CDR1 is SGHVS and CDR2 FQNEAQ. The germline V and J ends were trimmed by 2 bases and 0 bases, with 11 bases remaining between them. The CDR3 length is 16 residues. The CDR3 here is CASSLYSANSGNTIYF. CDR3 DNA: TGTGCCAGCAGCTTATACTCAGCCAACTCTGGAAACACCATATATTTT.